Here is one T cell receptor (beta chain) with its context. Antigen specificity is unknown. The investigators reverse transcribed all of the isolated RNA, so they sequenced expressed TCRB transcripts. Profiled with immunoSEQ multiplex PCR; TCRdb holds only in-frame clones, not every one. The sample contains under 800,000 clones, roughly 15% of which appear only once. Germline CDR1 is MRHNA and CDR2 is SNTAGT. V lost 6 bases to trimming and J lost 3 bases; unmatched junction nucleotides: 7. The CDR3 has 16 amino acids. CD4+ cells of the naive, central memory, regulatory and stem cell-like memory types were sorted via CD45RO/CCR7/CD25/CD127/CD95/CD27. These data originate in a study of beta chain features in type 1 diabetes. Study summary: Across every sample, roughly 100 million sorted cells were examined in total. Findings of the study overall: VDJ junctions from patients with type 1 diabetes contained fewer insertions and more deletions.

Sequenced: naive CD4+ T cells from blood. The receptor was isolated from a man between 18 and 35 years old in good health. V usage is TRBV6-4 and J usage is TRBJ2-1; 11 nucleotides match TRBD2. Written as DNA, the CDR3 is TGTGCCAGCAGGGGGCTTAGCGGGAGGGACTACAATGAGCAGTTCTTC. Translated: CASRGLSGRDYNEQFF.